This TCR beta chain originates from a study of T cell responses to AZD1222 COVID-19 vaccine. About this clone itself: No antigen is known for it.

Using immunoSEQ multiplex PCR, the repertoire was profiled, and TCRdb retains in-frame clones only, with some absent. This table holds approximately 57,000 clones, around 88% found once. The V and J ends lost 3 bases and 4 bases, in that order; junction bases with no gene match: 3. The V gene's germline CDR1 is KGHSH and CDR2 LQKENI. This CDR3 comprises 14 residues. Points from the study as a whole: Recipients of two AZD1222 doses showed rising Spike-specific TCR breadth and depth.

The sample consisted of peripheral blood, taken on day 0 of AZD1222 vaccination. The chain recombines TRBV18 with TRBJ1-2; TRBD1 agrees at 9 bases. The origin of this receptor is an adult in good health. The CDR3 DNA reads TGTGCCAGCTCACCGGGGACAGGGACCTATGGCTACACCTTC. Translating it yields CASSPGTGTYGYTF.